This TCR beta chain was recovered during a study of CD8+ T cells in alopecia areata. Study background: Administration of oral tofacitinib to treated patients was at 5 to 10 mg twice daily. Study-level points and caveats: With patients, TCR sharing proved less clear than in mice, a difference possibly related to HLA. Tofacitinib delivered significant drops in scalp clonality and in expanded CD8+ clones among the top 100. Lesional scalp, especially alopecia totalis/universalis, showed higher clonality than normal scalp.

The sample's treatment: oral pan-JAK inhibitor, 5-10 mg twice daily. Reverse transcribed after extraction, RNA yielded cDNA as the sequencing template. Sequenced by immunoSEQ multiplex PCR; TCRdb stores in-frame clones only, minus some. Counted here are about 250,000 clones, 45% to 70% occurring once; the ten biggest clones make up 0.93%. This clone has just a few counts. What it binds is unknown. The germline gives CDR1 SGHDN, CDR2 FVKESK. V dropped 3 bases and J dropped 1 base, with 0 bases sitting between them. CDR3 length: 11 amino acids. The receptor was derived from a human donor with alopecia areata. V is TRBV14 and J is TRBJ2-5; D call uncertain. Sequenced material: CD4+ T cells sorted from blood, taken around week 54, from a patient treated with tofacitinib. The CDR3 sequence: CASSHQETQYF. The CDR3 nucleotides are TGTGCCAGCAGCCACCAAGAGACCCAGTACTTC.